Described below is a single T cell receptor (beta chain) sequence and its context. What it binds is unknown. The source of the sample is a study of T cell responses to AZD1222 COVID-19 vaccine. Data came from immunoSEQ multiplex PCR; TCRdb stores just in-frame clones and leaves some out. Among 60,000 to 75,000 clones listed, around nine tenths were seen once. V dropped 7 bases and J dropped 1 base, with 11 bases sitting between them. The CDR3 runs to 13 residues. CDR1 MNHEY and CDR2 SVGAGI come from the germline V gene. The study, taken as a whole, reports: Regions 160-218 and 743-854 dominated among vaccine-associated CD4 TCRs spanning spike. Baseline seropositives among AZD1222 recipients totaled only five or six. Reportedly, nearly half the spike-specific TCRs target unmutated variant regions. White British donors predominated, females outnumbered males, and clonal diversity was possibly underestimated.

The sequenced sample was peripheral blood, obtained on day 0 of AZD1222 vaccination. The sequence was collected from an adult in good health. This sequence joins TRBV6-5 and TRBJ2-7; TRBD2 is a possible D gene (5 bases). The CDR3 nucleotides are TGTGCCAGCAATCAGGACTTTTCCTACGAGCAGTACTTC. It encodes CASNQDFSYEQYF.